These T cell receptor beta chains were read from a single sample in a study of OX40 agonist ivuxolimab in advanced cancers. Generated by immunoSEQ multiplex PCR, the TCRdb table keeps only in-frame clones and is missing some. The sample shows 90,000 to 120,000 clones, approximately 90% of them seen only once. The sample was CD4+ or CD8+ T cells sorted from blood, taken in a trial of the OX40 agonist ivuxolimab. The origin of the receptors is an adult with an advanced solid tumor such as melanoma, head and neck, liver or kidney cancer. Both conserved end residues are part of each CDR3. D genes are given only for firm matches. Clone size is given for some rows only: seen once, a few or many times, or a class if the clone is expanded.

CDR3 protein | CDR3 DNA | V gene | D gene | clone size | J gene
CASSPPGASSYEQYF | TGTGCCAGCTCACCACCAGGGGCCTCCTCCTACGAGCAGTACTTC | TRBV18 | . | . | TRBJ2-7
CASSALVGGNTDTQYF | TGTGCCAGTAGTGCCCTCGTAGGGGGTAACACAGATACGCAGTATTTT | TRBV19 | . | . | TRBJ2-3
CASSLMSRNTEAFF | TGTGCCAGCAGTTTAATGTCTAGGAACACTGAAGCTTTCTTT | TRBV27 | . | . | TRBJ1-1
CASSPGGNRAETQYF | TGTGCCAGCAGTCCCGGGGGCAACAGGGCAGAGACCCAGTACTTC | TRBV27 | . | . | TRBJ2-5
CASSLMGTSYNSPLHF | TGTGCCAGCAGTTTAATGGGAACCTCCTATAATTCACCCCTCCACTTT | TRBV27 | . | . | TRBJ1-6
CASSERVSGREYEQYF | TGTGCCAGCAGTGAACGGGTTAGCGGGAGGGAGTACGAGCAGTACTTC | TRBV6-1 | TRBD2 | . | TRBJ2-7
CASFEGAGRQGWNEQFF | TGTGCCAGCTTTGAAGGGGCCGGTAGACAGGGGTGGAATGAGCAGTTCTTC | TRBV28 | TRBD1 | . | TRBJ2-1
CASSVRTAEAFF | TGTGCCAGCAGCGTTAGGACAGCTGAAGCTTTCTTT | TRBV11-2 | . | . | TRBJ1-1
CASSGGNPNTGELFF | TGCGCCAGCAGTGGTGGCAACCCGAACACCGGGGAGCTGTTTTTT | TRBV10-1 | . | . | TRBJ2-2
CASSRDSGSANEQFF | TGTGCCAGCTCACGCGATAGCGGGAGTGCGAATGAGCAGTTCTTC | TRBV18 | TRBD2 | . | TRBJ2-1
CASSVAPGGTGELFF | TGTGCCAGCAGCGTAGCTCCGGGGGGCACCGGGGAGCTGTTTTTT | TRBV9 | TRBD2 | . | TRBJ2-2
CASSQGPPVTYEQYF | TGCGCCAGCAGCCAAGGTCCCCCAGTAACCTACGAGCAGTACTTC | TRBV4-1 | . | . | TRBJ2-7
CASSQGTSGDSTDTQYF | TGTGCCAGCAGCCAAGGGACTAGCGGAGATAGCACAGATACGCAGTATTTT | TRBV27 | TRBD2 | once | TRBJ2-3
CASSLADRGTDTQYF | TGTGCCAGCAGCTTGGCGGACAGGGGCACAGATACGCAGTATTTT | TRBV5-4 | TRBD1 | . | TRBJ2-3
CASSFTGTSFGELFF | TGCGCCAGCAGCTTCACGGGCACTAGTTTCGGGGAGCTGTTTTTT | TRBV5-1 | . | . | TRBJ2-2
CASSPQGLAGGVNEQFF | TGTGCCAGCAGCCCGCAGGGACTAGCGGGAGGGGTCAATGAGCAGTTCTTC | TRBV14 | TRBD2 | . | TRBJ2-1
CASSLGGSSGPYNEQFF | TGCGCCAGCAGCTTGGGGGGTTCGAGCGGGCCTTACAATGAGCAGTTCTTC | TRBV5-1 | . | . | TRBJ2-1
CASSLAGESYNEQFF | TGCGCCAGCAGCTTGGCAGGGGAGTCCTACAATGAGCAGTTCTTC | TRBV5-1 | . | . | TRBJ2-1
CASSLEDTEAFF | TGTGCCAGCAGCTTGGAGGACACTGAAGCTTTCTTT | TRBV5-4 | . | . | TRBJ1-1
CASSLEGVDNEQFF | TGTGCCAGCAGCTTAGAGGGAGTCGACAATGAGCAGTTCTTC | TRBV7-8 | . | . | TRBJ2-1
CASNGYTDTQYF | TGTGCCAGCAATGGGTACACAGATACGCAGTATTTT | TRBV5-4 | . | once | TRBJ2-3
CASSLRDRGYF | TGTGCCAGCAGCTTACGTGACAGGGGGTATTTT | TRBV7-9 | TRBD1 | . | TRBJ2-3
CASSPRLAVNEQFF | TGTGCCAGCAGCCCTAGACTAGCCGTCAATGAGCAGTTCTTC | TRBV14 | TRBD2 | . | TRBJ2-1
CAFGQSQETQYF | TGTGCCTTTGGACAGAGCCAAGAGACCCAGTACTTC | TRBV30 | . | . | TRBJ2-5
CASSSTPEGDEKLFF | TGTGCCAGCAGCTCAACACCGGAGGGGGATGAAAAACTGTTTTTT | TRBV7-9 | . | once | TRBJ1-4
CASSQTSGVAGELFF | TGTGCCAGCAGCCAAACTAGCGGGGTAGCCGGGGAGCTGTTTTTT | TRBV7-3 | TRBD2 | once | TRBJ2-2